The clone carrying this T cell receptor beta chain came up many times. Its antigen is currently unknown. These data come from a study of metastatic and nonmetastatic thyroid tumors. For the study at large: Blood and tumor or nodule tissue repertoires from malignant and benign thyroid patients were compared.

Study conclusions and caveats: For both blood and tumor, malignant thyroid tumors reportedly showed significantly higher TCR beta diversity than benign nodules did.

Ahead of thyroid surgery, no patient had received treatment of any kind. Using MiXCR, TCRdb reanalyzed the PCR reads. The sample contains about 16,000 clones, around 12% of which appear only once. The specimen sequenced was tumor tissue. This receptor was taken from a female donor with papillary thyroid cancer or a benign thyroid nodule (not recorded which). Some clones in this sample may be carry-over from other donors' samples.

This CDR3 reads CASSPPGSNYGYTF. The DNA of the CDR3 is TGTGCCAGCAGTCCCCCGGGCAGTAACTATGGCTACACCTTC. The genes are TRBV27 and TRBJ1-2; D is unclear. Trimming removed 5 bases from V and 1 base from J, with 11 bases in between. Germline loops: CDR1 MNHEY, CDR2 SMNVEV (reference sequence). The CDR3 sequence is 14 residues long.